The 27 T cell receptor beta chains presented below share a single source sample, sequenced in a study of T cells in Graves' hyperthyroidism and ophthalmopathy. It was RNA transcripts that yielded the amplified TCR beta CDR3 regions. TCR CDR3 regions were first amplified by RT-PCR with HTBI primers. TCRdb ran MiXCR on the multiplex PCR reads and lists one entry per CDR3 protein. The data show about 380,000 distinct CDR3 sequences, with under 20% seen just once and 35% to 45% held by the top ten. What was sequenced was blood. These receptor sequences come from a young man with Graves' ophthalmopathy.

This clonotype showed up many times. The CDR3 spells CASSVVGAGLYGYTF. CDR3 nucleotides: TGTGCCAGCAGTGTGGTGGGGGCAGGGCTCTATGGCTACACCTTC. V and J are TRBV2 and TRBJ1-2; D is perhaps TRBD1 (6 bases). The germline gives CDR1 SNHLY, CDR2 FYNNEI. The germline V and J ends were trimmed by 4 bases and 4 bases, with 16 bases remaining between them. The length of the CDR3 is 15 residues. The complete variable domain, with remaining parts taken from reference TRBV2 and TRBJ1-2, reads EPEVTQTPSHQVTQMGQEVILRCVPISNHLYFYWYRQILGQKVEFLVSFYNNEISEKSEIFDDQFSVERPDGSNFTLKIRSTKLEDSAMYFCASSVVGAGLYGYTFGSGTRLTVV.

In this sample, this clonotype turned up many times. This rearrangement joins TRBV5-1 to TRBJ2-2; TRBD2 aligns across 7 bases. This CDR3 contains 15 residues. Trimming at V came to 1 base and at J to 4 bases, leaving 4 bases not matched to a gene. Germline V gene lookup returns CDR1 SGHRS and CDR2 YFSETQ. CDR3 protein: CASSLSGVGTGELFF. The CDR3 nucleotides read TGCGCCAGCAGCTTGAGCGGGGTCGGCACCGGGGAGCTGTTTTTT.

This clonotype was counted many times. V usage is TRBV6-1 and J usage is TRBJ2-3, with TRBD2 matching over 9 bases. This CDR3 region has 15 residues. The V gene end was trimmed by 5 bases and the J gene end by 5 bases; junction bases not matched to a gene: 8. The germline V gene encodes CDR1 MNHNS and CDR2 SASEGT. For the CDR3, the DNA is TGTGCCAGCAGTTCACCGGGACTAGCACTAGATACGCAGTATTTT. Its translation: CASSSPGLALDTQYF.

CDR3 amino acids: CASSDGGDTQYF. The CDR3 nucleotides are TGTGCCAGCAGTGATGGTGGGGATACGCAGTATTTT. This chain connects TRBV6-1 to TRBJ2-3; D remains unclear. This CDR3 has 12 residues. The V end lost 3 bases, the J end lost 6 bases, and 7 bases lay between the germline ends. Germline lookup yields CDR1 MNHNS and CDR2 SASEGT.

The chain couples TRBV4-1 to TRBJ2-7, with D perhaps assigned TRBD1 or TRBD2 (5 bases each). This CDR3 has 16 residues. The V end was cut by 3 bases, the J end by 1 base, with 16 bases between. Germline assignment: CDR1 MGHRA and CDR2 YSYEKL. CDR3 loop: CASSHNGDRASYEQYF. The CDR3 coding sequence is TGCGCCAGCAGCCATAACGGGGACCGGGCTTCCTACGAGCAGTACTTC.

This clonotype was recorded at least ten times. This chain links TRBV6-1 with TRBJ2-3, with 11 bases matching TRBD2. The CDR3 totals 14 residues. J lost 3 bases, V lost 8 bases, and 4 bases had no gene match. Germline V gives CDR1 MNHNS, CDR2 SASEGT. The CDR3 nucleotides are TGTGCCAGCGTACCTAGCGGGGGGACAGATACGCAGTATTTT. Its protein is CASVPSGGTDTQYF.

The chain combines TRBV24-1 with TRBJ1-4, with unresolved D. The V end lost 4 bases, the J end lost 6 bases, and 14 bases lay between the germline ends. Germline values: CDR1 KGHDR, CDR2 SFDVKD. The CDR3 extends over 15 amino acids. This CDR3 reads CATSETGIGDEKLFF. In DNA form, the CDR3 reads TGTGCCACCAGTGAGACGGGGATCGGGGATGAAAAACTGTTTTTT.

The sample holds a few counts of this clonotype. The chain couples TRBV3-1 to TRBJ2-2; D uncertain. The V gene lost 0 bases and the J gene lost 5 bases, with 13 bases spanning the gap. Germline-derived CDR1 and CDR2 are LGHDT and YNNKEL (reference sequence). This CDR3 has 16 residues. CDR3 in amino acids: CASSQDRDQSTGELFF. The CDR3, as DNA: TGTGCCAGCAGCCAAGATCGTGATCAATCGACCGGGGAGCTGTTTTTT.

In regard to this clonotype: A read error may explain this, as a much larger clone is one base away. CDR3 bases: TGTGCCAGCGGTTACCGCCAGGCCGTCGCAGATACGCAGTATTTT. This translates into CASGYRQAVADTQYF. V and J are TRBV6-2 or TRBV6-3 and TRBJ2-3; D uncertain. The CDR3 has 15 residues. Per germline, CDR1 MNHEY and CDR2 SVGEGT.

The chain uses TRBV24-1 and TRBJ2-1; TRBD2 matches at 10 bases. Germline trimming cut 7 bases from V and 15 bases from J; bases unmatched to any gene: 17. Germline V gene sequence: CDR1 KGHDR, CDR2 SFDVKD. CDR3 length: 15 residues. CDR3 nucleotide sequence: TGTGCCACCAGCACCATAGCGGGGGGACGTCGTTCAAGGTTCTTC. Translating gives CATSTIAGGRRSRFF.

Ten or more counts support this clonotype. The CDR3 reads CASNGGEAFF. CDR3 in DNA: TGTGCCAGCAATGGAGGTGAAGCTTTCTTT. V gene TRBV2 combines with J gene TRBJ1-1; D call uncertain. Germline CDR1 and CDR2: SNHLY and FYNNEI. The CDR3 extends over 10 amino acids. Trimming removed 7 bases from V and 7 bases from J, with 7 bases in between.

Many counts were recorded for this clonotype. The genes are TRBV18 and TRBJ2-5; TRBD2 is a possible D gene (5 bases). The CDR3 length is 13 residues. Trimming shortened V by 0 bases and J by 5 bases, and 7 bases separated the two germline ends. The germline V gene encodes CDR1 KGHSH and CDR2 LQKENI. The CDR3 DNA reads TGTGCCAGCTCACCACCCGGGGAGGAGACCCAGTACTTC. Protein product: CASSPPGEETQYF.

This clonotype has a single count. The chain links TRBV2 to TRBJ2-2, with D possibly being TRBD2 (7 bases). Trimming took off 4 bases at V and 0 bases at J, with 12 bases between the two ends. The CDR3 covers 16 residues. The germline gives CDR1 SNHLY, CDR2 FYNNEI. The CDR3 loop is CASSVGGVANTGELFF. The DNA for the CDR3 is TGTGCCAGCAGTGTAGGGGGGGTCGCGAACACCGGGGAGCTGTTTTTT.

This clonotype has just a few counts. This chain joins TRBV18 and TRBJ1-4; tentatively, D is TRBD1 (5 bases). The CDR3 runs 16 residues. V was clipped by 2 bases and J by 2 bases, with 12 bases between them. Germline CDR1 reads KGHSH; CDR2 reads LQKENI. The DNA for the CDR3 is TGTGCCAGCTCACCATCGAGGGGTCGGACTAATGAAAAACTGTTTTTT. Encoded protein: CASSPSRGRTNEKLFF.

This clonotype was detected only a few times. V gene TRBV12-3 or TRBV12-4 combines with J gene TRBJ1-2, with 8 bases aligning to TRBD1. V shed 5 bases, J shed 5 bases, and the junction held 4 bases outside the gene matches. The CDR3 extends over 13 amino acids. The CDR3 is CASSRTGSYGYTF. In DNA, the CDR3 is TGTGCCAGCAGTCGGACAGGGTCGTATGGCTACACCTTC.

This clonotype was found a few times. The chain employs TRBV19 and TRBJ1-1; D ambiguous. Looked up from germline, CDR1 is LNHDA and CDR2 is SQIVND (reference sequence). V shed 11 bases and J shed 1 base, with 11 bases lying between them. The CDR3 runs to 12 residues. The CDR3 bases are TGTGCCTCCAGTCATAGGAACACTGAAGCTTTCTTT. Its protein product is CASSHRNTEAFF.

Details on this clonotype: This sequence may be a read error, since a much larger clone differs from it by one base. The chain carries TRBV2 and TRBJ2-1, with D perhaps TRBD1 (6 bases). The V gene lost 10 bases and the J gene lost 0 bases, with 16 bases spanning the gap. CDR3 length: 15 residues. From germline, CDR1 is SNHLY and CDR2 FYNNEI. CDR3 amino acids: CANRETGSSYNEQFF. The DNA for the CDR3 is TGTGCCAACAGGGAGACGGGGAGCTCCTACAATGAGCAGTTCTTC.

This clonotype was counted only a few times. The chain joins TRBV18 to TRBJ1-2; no firm D call. Per the germline V gene, CDR1 is KGHSH and CDR2 is LQKENI. The CDR3 contains 15 residues. With 6 bases removed from V and 0 bases from J, the gap between germline ends came to 14 bases. The CDR3: CASSASELSNYGYTF. In DNA, the CDR3 is TGTGCCAGCTCCGCGTCCGAACTCTCTAACTATGGCTACACCTTC.

This clonotype was seen at least ten times. The gene calls are TRBV28 and TRBJ1-1, with D unresolved. With 6 bases removed from V and 2 bases from J, the gap between germline ends came to 16 bases. CDR1 is MDHEN, CDR2 SYDVKM, per germline. The CDR3 is 15 amino acids. The CDR3 reads CASSLRWRKNTEAFF. The CDR3 DNA is TGTGCCAGCAGCTTGCGATGGCGAAAAAACACTGAAGCTTTCTTT.

This clonotype occurred a few times. The J gene is TRBJ1-2, the V gene TRBV6-4; D is unclear. The CDR3 runs to 13 residues. Germline V lookup: CDR1 MRHNA, CDR2 SNTAGT. V dropped 6 bases and J dropped 3 bases, with 11 bases sitting between them. The CDR3 nucleotides read TGTGCCAGCAGGGGAGACGGGGACTATGGCTACACCTTC. Translated, it gives CASRGDGDYGYTF.

This clonotype was detected only a few times. This chain links TRBV19 with TRBJ2-5; D ambiguous. The germline CDR1 and CDR2 sequences are LNHDA and SQIVND (reference sequence). V lost 3 bases, J lost 5 bases, and 13 bases lay in between. CDR3 length equals 14 residues. DNA for the CDR3: TGTGCCAGTAGTATGTTCCGCGAGGAGGAGACCCAGTACTTC. Translated, it gives CASSMFREEETQYF. Together with reference TRBV19 and TRBJ2-5, the CDR3 gives the full variable domain: DGGITQSPKYLFRKEGQNVTLSCEQNLNHDAMYWYRQDPGQGLRLIYYSQIVNDFQKGDIAEGYSVSREKKESFPLTVTSAQKNPTAFYLCASSMFREEETQYFGPGTRLLVL.

This clonotype was counted a few times. V and J are TRBV7-6 and TRBJ2-1, with unresolved D. V lost 3 bases, J lost 5 bases, and 11 bases lay in between. CDR3 length: 14 amino acids. Germline V lookup: CDR1 SGHVS, CDR2 FNYEAQ. CDR3 bases: TGTGCCAGCAGCTTCGGAGCTTATAACAATGAGCAGTTCTTC. Amino acids: CASSFGAYNNEQFF.

This sequence joins TRBV5-1 and TRBJ2-2; TRBD2 matches at 8 bases. CDR1 is SGHRS and CDR2 is YFSETQ in the germline V gene. The CDR3 sequence is 14 residues long. V lost 6 bases, J lost 3 bases, and 4 bases stayed unmatched. The CDR3 DNA reads as TGCGCCAGCACAGGACTAGCCTACACCGGGGAGCTGTTTTTT. Its translation: CASTGLAYTGELFF.

The chain joins TRBV6-4 to TRBJ1-5; the D gene is possibly TRBD1 (5 bases). Trimming removed 6 bases from V and 7 bases from J, with 16 bases in between. The CDR3 sequence is 14 residues long. Germline V gene lookup returns CDR1 MRHNA and CDR2 SNTAGT. The CDR3 region is CASSRDSNTQPQHF. The CDR3 nucleotides read TGTGCCAGCAGCCGGGACTCTAACACCCAGCCCCAGCATTTT.

The table lists this clonotype with a few counts. The chain couples TRBV11-1 to TRBJ2-1, with D tentatively TRBD1 (5 bases). The CDR3 extends over 14 amino acids. V was cut by 7 bases and J by 7 bases, with 17 bases left in between. Germline V gene sequence: CDR1 SGHAT, CDR2 FQDESV (reference sequence). CDR3 nucleotide sequence: TGTGCCAGCAACTTTCTTTCAGGGTCGAATGAGCAGTTCTTC. Protein sequence: CASNFLSGSNEQFF.

This clonotype has a count of ten or more. The rearrangement uses TRBV2 and TRBJ1-6; no definite D call. The germline V gene encodes CDR1 SNHLY and CDR2 FYNNEI. The V gene lost 4 bases and the J gene lost 7 bases, with 14 bases spanning the gap. The CDR3 consists of 15 residues. Here the CDR3 DNA reads TGTGCCAGCAGTGTGACGGCAGAAGGAAATTCACCCCTCCACTTT. Protein: CASSVTAEGNSPLHF.

The chain joins TRBV20-1 to TRBJ1-4, with 9 bases aligning to TRBD1. The V gene end was trimmed by 5 bases and the J gene end by 10 bases; junction bases not matched to a gene: 14. CDR1 is DFQATT and CDR2 is SNEGSKA in the germline V gene (reference sequence). The CDR3 contains 15 residues. In nucleotides, the CDR3 is TGCAGTGCTGTCGGGACAGGGCCGAGTAAGGGAAAACTGTTTTTT. Translated, it gives CSAVGTGPSKGKLFF.